A single sample gave rise to the 9 T cell receptor beta chains below, sequenced in a study of blood T cell repertoires in COVID-19. Profiled with immunoSEQ multiplex PCR; TCRdb holds only in-frame clones, not every one. The sample lists tens of thousands of clones, about 80% seen once, with 7% to 9.5% in the top ten. Material for sequencing was peripheral blood. The receptors come from a human donor in a cohort sampled during active COVID-19.

The chain uses TRBV6-5 and TRBJ1-4, with 9 bases aligning to TRBD1. The CDR3 runs to 13 residues. V lost 6 bases to trimming and J lost 8 bases; unmatched junction nucleotides: 4. The V gene's germline CDR1 is MNHEY and CDR2 SVGAGI. The CDR3 DNA sequence: TGTGCCAGCAGGACAGGGGGAAGCGAAAAACTGTTTTTT. As protein: CASRTGGSEKLFF.

This clone showed up just once. The chain links TRBV2 to TRBJ1-1, with D unclear. Trimming removed 7 bases at V and 1 base at J, with 10 bases between. CDR1 and CDR2 (germline): SNHLY, FYNNEI. The CDR3 extends over 13 amino acids. The CDR3 sequence: CASTFKPNTEAFF. CDR3 in DNA: TGTGCCAGCACGTTTAAGCCGAACACTGAAGCTTTCTTT. The entire variable domain, with the rest obtained from reference TRBV2 and TRBJ1-1, is as follows: EPEVTQTPSHQVTQMGQEVILRCVPISNHLYFYWYRQILGQKVEFLVSFYNNEISEKSEIFDDQFSVERPDGSNFTLKIRSTKLEDSAMYFCASTFKPNTEAFFGQGTRLTVV.

This chain connects TRBV5-1 to TRBJ1-2; the D is unclear. There are 13 residues in the CDR3. Germline CDR1 and CDR2: SGHRS and YFSETQ. Between the trimmed V and J ends, which lost 5 bases and 5 bases, there was a span of 13 bases. The CDR3 DNA reads as TGCGCCAGCAGTCCTGAGGCCTCGTATGGCTACACCTTC. Encoded protein: CASSPEASYGYTF.

The chain employs TRBV10-3 and TRBJ1-2, with TRBD1 matching over 9 bases. V lost 0 bases, J lost 3 bases, and 5 bases stayed unmatched. CDR1 and CDR2 from the germline V gene are ENHRY and SYGVKD. The length of the CDR3 is 16 residues. The DNA of the CDR3 is TGTGCCATCAGTGAGTCTTACAGGGGGCCACACTATGGCTACACCTTC. It yields the protein CAISESYRGPHYGYTF.

The chain is built from TRBV11-3 and TRBJ2-7; a possible D gene is TRBD2 (6 bases). The V and J ends lost 5 bases and 0 bases respectively, with 14 bases between them. Germline V gives CDR1 SGHNT, CDR2 YENEEA. CDR3 size: 15 residues. The CDR3 sequence is CASSAVSGSSYEQYF. The CDR3 coding sequence is TGTGCCAGCAGCGCCGTTAGCGGAAGCTCCTACGAGCAGTACTTC.

The rearrangement joins TRBV28 to TRBJ2-7; 7 bases fit TRBD1. Unmatched junction bases numbered 5, after V lost 4 bases and J lost 2 bases. The V gene's germline CDR1 is MDHEN and CDR2 SYDVKM. This CDR3 is built from 14 residues. CDR3 residues: CASSYRGQTYEQYF. The CDR3 DNA reads TGTGCCAGCAGTTACCGGGGACAGACCTACGAGCAGTACTTC. Based on the CDR3 plus reference TRBV28 and TRBJ2-7, the full variable domain is DVKVTQSSRYLVKRTGEKVFLECVQDMDHENMFWYRQDPGLGLRLIYFSYDVKMKEKGDIPEGYSVSREKKERFSLILESASTNQTSMYLCASSYRGQTYEQYFGPGTRLTVT.

The gene calls are TRBV9 and TRBJ2-6; 7 bases are shared with TRBD2. Germline CDR1 reads SGDLS; CDR2 reads YYNGEE. V lost 7 bases, J lost 2 bases, and 3 bases stayed unmatched. This CDR3 contains 14 residues. Here the CDR3 DNA reads TGTGCCAGCGGGAGGGCCGCTGGGGCCAACGTCCTGACTTTC. Its translation: CASGRAAGANVLTF.

The gene calls are TRBV28 and TRBJ1-1, with TRBD1 matching 10 bases. The trim removed 7 bases at V and 4 bases at J, leaving 9 bases unmatched. This CDR3 has 15 amino acids. Germline-derived CDR1 and CDR2 are MDHEN and SYDVKM. The CDR3: CASKLPTGGGTEAFF. CDR3 DNA sequence: TGTGCCAGCAAACTCCCGACAGGGGGCGGCACTGAAGCTTTCTTT.

The chain combines TRBV2 with TRBJ2-7; TRBD1 is a possible D gene (6 bases). V was pared by 1 base and J by 3 bases, with 7 bases between. Looked up from germline, CDR1 is SNHLY and CDR2 is FYNNEI. The CDR3 loop spans 13 amino acids. The CDR3: CASSEGQDYEQYF. CDR3 bases: TGTGCCAGCAGTGAAGGACAGGACTACGAGCAGTACTTC.